This TCR beta chain was sequenced during a study of cytomegalovirus exposure and HLA in healthy donors. For the study at large: Most genotyped donors, over 70% of around 370, had Caucasian-associated genetic ancestry. Overall study findings and caveats: Later analysis found that TCR beta chains associated with HLA were more clonally expanded than other, equally common chains. Among the sequence variants, a highly shared cluster was likely an artifact of sequencing. Fewer N-insertions (relative to the 666-donor mean) were reportedly seen in an Asian-associated ancestry cluster in a later analysis.

PCR employed 60 Vbeta and 13 Jbeta primers. Clones were read by immunoSEQ multiplex PCR, and TCRdb kept only the in-frame ones, dropping some. The repertoire holds more than 100,000 clones, nearly 80% seen once, with 1.1% in the top ten. Germline lookup yields CDR1 LGHNT and CDR2 FRNRAP. The CDR3 runs to 11 residues. V lost 5 bases and J lost 4, with 3 bases in between. About this clone itself: The antigen remains undetermined.

This receptor was identified in a male donor in good health and CMV-seronegative. The source material was PBMCs. This chain links TRBV12-5 with TRBJ2-1; D is ambiguous. CDR3 loop: CASGPYNEQFF. DNA for the CDR3: TGTGCTAGTGGTCCTTACAATGAGCAGTTCTTC.